This is a list of T cell receptor beta chains from one sample in a study of early T cells in non-severe SARS-CoV-2 infection. TCRdb recomputed calls from the 5' RACE reads with MiXCR, one row per CDR3 protein. The sample includes approximately 83,000 distinct CDR3 sequences, around 14% of them seen just once. Sequencing was carried out using whole blood. The receptors come from an adult who was a healthcare worker with PCR-confirmed SARS-CoV-2 infection or an uninfected control (not recorded which). CDR3s include the opening cysteine and the closing phenylalanine or tryptophan. Fields, in order: V gene, clone size, J gene, CDR3 protein. Some rows mark clone size as missing; the rest say once, few, many or name a class of expanded clone.

v_call: TRBV6-6; clone_size: .; j_call: TRBJ1-1; cdr3_aa: CASSYLTGNTEAFF
v_call: TRBV20-1; clone_size: few; j_call: TRBJ1-2; cdr3_aa: CSARPGTPLILGGGYTF
v_call: TRBV11-2; clone_size: .; j_call: TRBJ1-1; cdr3_aa: CASSRGTYSNTEVFF
v_call: TRBV28; clone_size: few; j_call: TRBJ1-5; cdr3_aa: CASSWRDQPQHF
v_call: TRBV20-1; clone_size: few; j_call: TRBJ2-3; cdr3_aa: CSQRGTSTDTQYF
v_call: TRBV6-2/TRBV6-3; clone_size: few; j_call: TRBJ2-6; cdr3_aa: CASKSDSGANVLTF
v_call: TRBV25-1; clone_size: many; j_call: TRBJ1-4; cdr3_aa: CASSESARTTNEKLFF
v_call: TRBV12-3/TRBV12-4; clone_size: .; j_call: TRBJ2-7; cdr3_aa: CASRSGQGLSYEQYF
v_call: TRBV28; clone_size: few; j_call: TRBJ2-5; cdr3_aa: CASSSPDRETQYF
v_call: TRBV27; clone_size: once; j_call: TRBJ2-7; cdr3_aa: CASSFGGQSAEQYF
v_call: TRBV11-2; clone_size: .; j_call: TRBJ2-7; cdr3_aa: CASGPSGHSEDEQYF
v_call: TRBV20-1; clone_size: .; j_call: TRBJ2-5; cdr3_aa: CSAERQVGGTQYF
v_call: TRBV28; clone_size: few; j_call: TRBJ2-7; cdr3_aa: CASSLLVRQGLQYF
v_call: TRBV6-6; clone_size: many; j_call: TRBJ1-1; cdr3_aa: CASSSIGRPANTEAFF
v_call: TRBV19; clone_size: many; j_call: TRBJ2-7; cdr3_aa: CASSSNRGDEQYF
v_call: TRBV10-3; clone_size: .; j_call: TRBJ1-1; cdr3_aa: CAISDNPNTEAFF
v_call: TRBV25-1; clone_size: .; j_call: TRBJ2-7; cdr3_aa: CASSEFGSYEQYF
v_call: TRBV4-2; clone_size: few; j_call: TRBJ2-2; cdr3_aa: CASSQRTLANTGELFF
v_call: TRBV5-8; clone_size: few; j_call: TRBJ1-2; cdr3_aa: CASSLRSTSGFNYGYTF
v_call: TRBV11-1; clone_size: few; j_call: TRBJ1-6; cdr3_aa: CASSFNTGSNSPLHF
v_call: TRBV5-5; clone_size: few; j_call: TRBJ1-2; cdr3_aa: CASSPDSGGYGYTF
v_call: TRBV7-9; clone_size: .; j_call: TRBJ2-2; cdr3_aa: CASSETGSWAELFF
v_call: TRBV15; clone_size: .; j_call: TRBJ2-3; cdr3_aa: CATSRTGGLDTQYF
v_call: TRBV20-1; clone_size: .; j_call: TRBJ2-5; cdr3_aa: CSARNRLHQETQYF
v_call: TRBV9; clone_size: few; j_call: TRBJ2-1; cdr3_aa: CASSALTGEGRDEQFF
v_call: TRBV20-1; clone_size: few; j_call: TRBJ1-1; cdr3_aa: CSVTRGFTEAFF
v_call: TRBV18; clone_size: many; j_call: TRBJ1-1; cdr3_aa: CASSSLQDMNTEAFF
v_call: TRBV28; clone_size: .; j_call: TRBJ2-7; cdr3_aa: CASIGTGPYEQYF
v_call: TRBV13; clone_size: few; j_call: TRBJ2-7; cdr3_aa: CASSSTPGNSYEQYF
v_call: TRBV6-1; clone_size: .; j_call: TRBJ1-2; cdr3_aa: CASQWERTSGYTF
v_call: TRBV7-9; clone_size: few; j_call: TRBJ2-3; cdr3_aa: CASSLDWAEVTQYF
v_call: TRBV7-2; clone_size: many; j_call: TRBJ1-1; cdr3_aa: CASSFTWSEAFF
v_call: TRBV7-9; clone_size: .; j_call: TRBJ2-1; cdr3_aa: CASSSGTGRQFF
v_call: TRBV12-3/TRBV12-4; clone_size: few; j_call: TRBJ2-2; cdr3_aa: CASNLKRGELFF
v_call: TRBV28; clone_size: .; j_call: TRBJ1-3; cdr3_aa: CASLSSGNTIYF
v_call: TRBV7-2; clone_size: few; j_call: TRBJ2-5; cdr3_aa: CASSNPTGPGTQYF
v_call: TRBV3-1; clone_size: many; j_call: TRBJ1-6; cdr3_aa: CASSPGQDNSPLHF
v_call: TRBV4-3; clone_size: .; j_call: TRBJ2-7; cdr3_aa: CASSPGTSAYEQYF
v_call: TRBV12-3/TRBV12-4; clone_size: many; j_call: TRBJ1-5; cdr3_aa: CASSFRQGGIQPQHF
v_call: TRBV7-6; clone_size: .; j_call: TRBJ2-2; cdr3_aa: CASSFSGTVNTGELFF
v_call: TRBV19; clone_size: .; j_call: TRBJ2-2; cdr3_aa: CASSMASGGELFF
v_call: TRBV20-1; clone_size: .; j_call: TRBJ2-7; cdr3_aa: CSASVGGSSYEQYF
v_call: TRBV10-3; clone_size: few; j_call: TRBJ2-5; cdr3_aa: CAISESGKKETQYF
v_call: TRBV2; clone_size: once; j_call: TRBJ2-2; cdr3_aa: CASSELLAGTGELFF
v_call: TRBV6-6; clone_size: .; j_call: TRBJ1-5; cdr3_aa: CASGMGGSNQPQHF
v_call: TRBV5-1; clone_size: many; j_call: TRBJ2-7; cdr3_aa: CASRPDSYEQYF
v_call: TRBV27; clone_size: few; j_call: TRBJ2-3; cdr3_aa: CASTQRATYPDTQYF
v_call: TRBV12-3/TRBV12-4; clone_size: few; j_call: TRBJ1-5; cdr3_aa: CASSILSERAQPQHF
v_call: TRBV13; clone_size: few; j_call: TRBJ1-6; cdr3_aa: CASSLGRVSPLHF
v_call: TRBV12-3/TRBV12-4; clone_size: many; j_call: TRBJ1-6; cdr3_aa: CASADYPNSPLHF
v_call: TRBV12-3/TRBV12-4; clone_size: few; j_call: TRBJ2-5; cdr3_aa: CASSRGGDQETQYF
v_call: TRBV29-1; clone_size: few; j_call: TRBJ2-5; cdr3_aa: CSVIGQLQETQYF
v_call: TRBV6-5; clone_size: few; j_call: TRBJ1-6; cdr3_aa: CASSYSQGMHSPLHF
v_call: TRBV6-5; clone_size: .; j_call: TRBJ1-3; cdr3_aa: CASTPGPSSGNTIYF
v_call: TRBV5-8; clone_size: many; j_call: TRBJ1-1; cdr3_aa: CASSRDRADTEAFF
v_call: TRBV3-1; clone_size: .; j_call: TRBJ2-2; cdr3_aa: CASSQDQGLELFF
v_call: TRBV10-3; clone_size: .; j_call: TRBJ2-2; cdr3_aa: CAISEAPANTGELFF
v_call: TRBV6-7; clone_size: .; j_call: TRBJ1-1; cdr3_aa: CASSYGQGLTNTEAFF
v_call: TRBV11-2; clone_size: .; j_call: TRBJ1-1; cdr3_aa: CASSLDAGLRNTEAFF
v_call: TRBV4-3; clone_size: many; j_call: TRBJ2-1; cdr3_aa: CASSQERLAVNEQFF